This T cell receptor (beta chain) is drawn from a study of identical twins. TCRdb redid the calling of the 5' RACE reads with MiXCR, one entry per CDR3 protein. The sample holds about 520,000 distinct CDR3 sequences, approximately 22% seen once. There were only healthy Caucasians among the donors. This clonotype was counted only a few times. This CDR3 is built from 12 residues. V lost 6 bases and J 10 bases, leaving 13 bases between the germline ends. These data are also associated with another study on T cells expressing NK-cell markers. Per that paper: It was from sorted CD3+CD56+NKG2C+, CD3+CD56+NKG2C- and CD3+CD56-NKG2C+ T cells that TCR beta repertoires came. Sorting of alpha-beta TCR T cells alone was achieved in several experiments with an anti-gamma-delta TCR antibody.

This rearrangement joins TRBV12-3 or TRBV12-4 to TRBJ2-1, with a weak D call TRBD2 (6 bases). This clonotype was obtained from a woman in her late teens or twenties in good health. Specimen: CD4+ T cells sorted from blood. CDR3 bases: TGTGCCAGCAGGGAGGGGAGGAAGGAGCAGTTCTTC. Residues: CASREGRKEQFF.